The 28 T cell receptor beta chains reported below all come from one sample, sequenced in a study of T cells after yellow fever vaccination. One entry per CDR3 protein, called by TCRdb with MiXCR from the 5' RACE reads. The data contain approximately 600,000 distinct CDR3 sequences, about 12% of them singletons. Sequencing used PBMCs, obtained on the day of the yellow fever booster vaccination. Receptors originate from a man aged 25-40 years who received the YFV17D yellow fever vaccine.

The CDR3 DNA follows: TGTGCCTGGAGTGTAAGGCTCCTTCGGGGTCAAGAGACCCAGTACTTC. It codes for CAWSVRLLRGQETQYF. The chain is built from TRBV30 and TRBJ2-5, with D perhaps TRBD2 (5 bases). The germline gives CDR1 GTSNPN, CDR2 SVGIG (reference sequence). The V end was cut by 0 bases, the J end by 2 bases, with 16 bases between. This CDR3 comprises 16 residues.

The rearrangement uses TRBV3-1 and TRBJ1-5; 9 bases are a match to TRBD1. Germline V CDR1 and CDR2: LGHDT, YNNKEL (reference sequence). The junction had 4 bases not matched to a gene; V was cut back by 5 bases and J by 5 bases. This CDR3 region has 14 residues. The chain's CDR3 is CASSATGGYQPQHF. As DNA, the CDR3 is TGTGCCAGCAGCGCCACAGGGGGCTATCAGCCCCAGCATTTT.

V usage is TRBV25-1 and J usage is TRBJ2-4, with D possibly called TRBD1 or TRBD2 (7 bases each). Germline-derived CDR1 and CDR2 are MGHDK and SYGVNS. Trimming removed 7 bases at V and 8 bases at J, with 18 bases between. This CDR3 region has 14 residues. CDR3 sequence: CASTDSTGRDIQYF. For the CDR3, the DNA is TGTGCCAGCACCGACTCGACAGGGAGGGACATTCAGTACTTC.

The table lists this clonotype with a few counts. The chain employs TRBV4-1 and TRBJ2-3; the match to TRBD2 covers 7 bases. J gave up 7 bases and V 0 bases, and 10 bases lay outside the gene matches. Germline-derived CDR1 and CDR2 are MGHRA and YSYEKL. There are 16 residues in the CDR3. CDR3 nucleotide sequence: TGCGCCAGCAGCCAAGATCGACTAGCCGGAGGAAATACGCAGTATTTT. It specifies CASSQDRLAGGNTQYF.

The sample holds a few counts of this clonotype. The chain carries TRBV7-9 and TRBJ1-5; 7 bases map to TRBD1. V shed 7 bases and J 0 bases; nucleotides not matched to a gene: 3. Germline CDR1 and CDR2: SEHNR and FQNEAQ (reference sequence). This CDR3 spans 14 amino acids. The CDR3 sequence is CASTDRVSNQPQHF. CDR3 sequence (DNA): TGTGCCAGCACCGACAGGGTTAGCAATCAGCCCCAGCATTTT.

On this clonotype: The junction shows a germline mismatch at one end, possibly a read error. This chain uses TRBV9 with TRBJ2-5; 8 bases match TRBD1. CDR1 SGDLS and CDR2 YYNGEE come from the germline V gene. The CDR3 is 16 amino acids. CDR3 DNA: TGTGCCAGCAGCGCTGACGGACAGGGTAGTGTTGAGACCAAGTACTTC. This encodes CASSADGQGSVETKYF.

This clonotype has just a few counts. The chain combines TRBV19 with TRBJ1-1; TRBD1 matches at 9 bases. The germline gives CDR1 LNHDA, CDR2 SQIVND (reference sequence). The CDR3 sequence is 14 residues long. V lost 9 bases, J lost 11 bases, and 16 bases stayed unmatched. The CDR3 here is CASILTGGAEGAFF. CDR3 in DNA: TGTGCCAGCATACTAACAGGGGGCGCCGAAGGCGCTTTCTTT.

The gene calls are TRBV6-2 or TRBV6-3 and TRBJ2-5; perhaps TRBD1 as D (6 bases). V dropped 7 bases and J dropped 5 bases, with 14 bases sitting between them. The CDR3 has 13 residues. Germline loops: CDR1 MNHEY, CDR2 SVGEGT. The CDR3 protein is CASTDDRPETQYF. The CDR3 DNA follows: TGTGCCAGCACAGACGACAGGCCTGAGACCCAGTACTTC.

This clonotype was picked up many times. A much more abundant neighbour one base away suggests this may be a read error. The chain recombines TRBV25-1 with TRBJ2-7; D is ambiguous. V was clipped by 0 bases and J by 3 bases, with 0 bases between them. The CDR3 loop spans 11 amino acids. Germline lookup yields CDR1 MGHDK and CDR2 SYGVNS. The CDR3, as DNA: TGTGCCAGCAGTGAATACTACGAGCAGTACTTC. The encoded protein is CASSEYYEQYF.

The chain couples TRBV19 to TRBJ2-1; the match to TRBD1 covers 7 bases. J was trimmed by 0 bases and V by 3 bases; bases with no gene match: 2. This CDR3 is built from 15 residues. From germline, CDR1 is LNHDA and CDR2 SQIVND (reference sequence). In nucleotides, the CDR3 is TGTGCCAGTAGTATCCGGGACAGCTCCTACAATGAGCAGTTCTTC. Translating gives CASSIRDSSYNEQFF.

This clonotype was counted only a few times. This chain uses TRBV24-1 with TRBJ2-7, with 8 nucleotides matching TRBD2. The CDR3 consists of 15 residues. Germline CDR1 reads KGHDR; CDR2 reads SFDVKD. The V segment lost 7 bases and the J segment 6 bases; nucleotides outside the gene matches: 13. CDR3 protein: CATRFAGGPGVEQYF. CDR3 DNA: TGTGCCACCAGGTTTGCGGGAGGCCCAGGGGTCGAGCAGTACTTC.

The gene calls are TRBV9 and TRBJ2-3; 8 nucleotides align to TRBD2. The V gene's germline CDR1 is SGDLS and CDR2 YYNGEE. Trimming removed 3 bases from V and 6 bases from J; junction bases left unmatched: 9. The CDR3 runs to 15 residues. CDR3 protein: CASSAVAGFMDTQYF. The CDR3 DNA follows: TGTGCCAGCAGCGCCGTAGCGGGATTCATGGATACGCAGTATTTT.

This clonotype was seen at least ten times. The genes are TRBV15 and TRBJ2-1; 7 bases align to TRBD1. Trimming at V came to 3 bases and at J to 4 bases, leaving 6 bases not matched to a gene. This CDR3 has 15 amino acids. CDR1 is LNHNV, CDR2 YYDKDF, per germline (reference sequence). The CDR3 DNA sequence: TGTGCCACCAGCAGGACCGGGACAGCTTACAATGAGCAGTTCTTC. Protein: CATSRTGTAYNEQFF.

The chain carries TRBV15 and TRBJ2-1; TRBD1 might be the D (6 bases). Between the trimmed V and J ends, which lost 0 bases and 7 bases, there was a span of 10 bases. Germline lookup yields CDR1 LNHNV and CDR2 YYDKDF (reference sequence). The CDR3 totals 14 residues. The CDR3: CATSREGQGNEQFF. The CDR3 DNA reads TGTGCCACCAGCAGAGAAGGTCAGGGGAATGAGCAGTTCTTC.

The CDR3 DNA reads TGCGCCAGCAGTCATAGTCCCAGGGCCCAGTACTTC. Its protein product is CASSHSPRAQYF. V and J are TRBV23-1 and TRBJ2-5; possibly TRBD1 for D (5 bases). TRBV23-1 is sorted into the ORF group, with uncertain function. Deletions cut 3 bases from V and 9 bases from J, with 11 bases between. This CDR3 has 12 residues.

Comment on this clonotype: Since the CDR3 does not end with the conserved phenylalanine or tryptophan, this likely comes from a read error. The chain has TRBV7-8 and TRBJ2-7, with D perhaps TRBD1 or TRBD2 (5 bases each). This CDR3 spans 15 amino acids. Germline lookup yields CDR1 SGHVS and CDR2 FQNEAQ. CDR3 sequence: CASSLAHRSYYEQYY. CDR3 nucleotide sequence: TGTGCCAGCAGCCTAGCCCACAGGTCGTACTACGAGCAGTACTAC.

This rearrangement joins TRBV5-6 to TRBJ1-2; D is perhaps TRBD1 (5 bases). V dropped 4 bases and J dropped 3 bases, with 13 bases sitting between them. The germline CDR1 and CDR2 sequences are SGHDT and YYEEEE. The CDR3 sequence is 14 residues long. The CDR3 is CASSDDLGHYGYTF. In nucleotides, the CDR3 is TGTGCCAGCAGCGACGACTTGGGGCACTATGGCTACACCTTC.

J is TRBJ2-1 and V is TRBV4-2, with D tentatively TRBD1 or TRBD2 (5 bases each). The V and J ends lost 3 bases and 6 bases respectively, with 15 bases between them. CDR3 length equals 15 residues. Germline values: CDR1 LGHNA, CDR2 YNFKEQ. This CDR3 reads CASSQGEKTGNEQFF. The CDR3 DNA reads TGTGCCAGCAGCCAGGGGGAGAAAACTGGCAATGAGCAGTTCTTC.

This clonotype was seen only a few times. V usage is TRBV6-1 and J usage is TRBJ2-3, with D possibly matching TRBD2 (5 bases). This CDR3 comprises 17 residues. Trimming cost V 4 bases and J 9 bases, with 26 bases left between them. Germline-derived CDR1 and CDR2 are MNHNS and SASEGT. The CDR3 DNA follows: TGTGCCAGCAGTGCCCCTTCTTCGACGGGGTCCGGAAGAACGCAGTATTTT. It encodes CASSAPSSTGSGRTQYF.

The chain joins TRBV29-1 to TRBJ1-1; D is ambiguous. V gave up 5 bases and J gave up 4 bases, with 14 bases separating them. The germline CDR1 and CDR2 sequences are SQVTM and ANQGSEA. CDR3 length equals 13 residues. The CDR3 is CSVLSPRSTEAFF. Written as DNA, the CDR3 is TGCAGCGTTTTATCCCCCCGAAGCACTGAAGCTTTCTTT.

This clonotype has more than one count but fewer than ten. The chain is built from TRBV4-1 and TRBJ2-3; the D gene is possibly TRBD2 (5 bases). The CDR3 totals 16 residues. The V end lost 7 bases, the J end lost 2 bases, and 19 bases lay between the germline ends. Germline assignment: CDR1 MGHRA and CDR2 YSYEKL. Written as DNA, the CDR3 is TGCGCCAGCACCACTTCAACGGGGATTTTCACAGATACGCAGTATTTT. Residues: CASTTSTGIFTDTQYF.

The rearrangement links TRBV11-1 to TRBJ2-2, with TRBD2 identical over 11 bases. The germline V gene has CDR1 SGHAT and CDR2 FQDESV (reference sequence). CDR3 length: 16 amino acids. Trimming took 4 bases from V and 5 from J; bases not matched to a gene: 6. The CDR3 spells CASSSPTSGITGELFF. In DNA form, the CDR3 reads TGTGCCAGCAGCTCGCCGACTAGCGGGATTACCGGGGAGCTGTTTTTT.

This clonotype was counted only a few times. The V and J genes are TRBV9 and TRBJ2-5; no reliable D call. CDR1 and CDR2 from the germline V gene are SGDLS and YYNGEE. The CDR3 is made up of 13 amino acids. The V end was cut by 2 bases, the J end by 5 bases, with 10 bases between. The CDR3 is CASSVWGTETQYF. The DNA of the CDR3 is TGTGCCAGCAGCGTCTGGGGTACCGAGACCCAGTACTTC.

This clonotype was counted only a few times. The chain couples TRBV20-1 to TRBJ2-5; 7 nucleotides agree with TRBD2. The CDR3 is 13 amino acids. With 4 bases clipped from V and 5 bases from J, the junction kept 7 bases outside the gene matches. Germline CDR1 reads DFQATT; CDR2 reads SNEGSKA (reference sequence). CDR3 DNA sequence: TGCAGTGCTACAAGGACTAGTGCCGAGACCCAGTACTTC. This translates into CSATRTSAETQYF.

This clonotype was detected only a few times. J is TRBJ2-5 and V is TRBV15; 7 nucleotides agree with TRBD2. V was clipped by 3 bases and J by 0 bases; unmatched bases: 10. The V gene's germline CDR1 is LNHNV and CDR2 YYDKDF (reference sequence). This CDR3 is 17 amino acids long. In DNA form, the CDR3 reads TGTGCCACCAGCAGGGACGGCTGGGCGGGGGACCAAGAGACCCAGTACTTC. Translating it yields CATSRDGWAGDQETQYF.

There are a few counts of this clonotype. The rearrangement links TRBV2 to TRBJ1-2; D perhaps matches TRBD1 (6 bases). Trimming removed 8 bases from V and 5 bases from J, with 24 bases in between. This CDR3 is 16 amino acids long. In germline, CDR1 is SNHLY, CDR2 FYNNEI. CDR3 DNA sequence: TGTGCCAGCCGGAGGAACAGGGAAACTGTGGATTATGGCTACACCTTC. Residues: CASRRNRETVDYGYTF.

This clonotype was observed many times. The V gene is TRBV27, the J gene TRBJ2-1; D might be TRBD2 (6 bases). V lost 3 bases and J lost 2, with 8 bases in between. The CDR3 totals 14 residues. CDR1 and CDR2 (germline): MNHEY, SMNVEV (reference sequence). This chain's CDR3 is CASSFGGTYNEQFF. CDR3 DNA sequence: TGTGCCAGCAGTTTTGGCGGGACCTACAATGAGCAGTTCTTC.

The chain recombines TRBV7-6 with TRBJ2-7; TRBD2 is a possible D gene (6 bases). V lost 5 bases to trimming and J lost 1 base, with 12 bases between them. There are 14 residues in the CDR3. CDR1 and CDR2 from the germline V gene are SGHVS and FNYEAQ. The DNA of the CDR3 is TGTGCCAGCAGCCCCGCGACTAGTTCCTACGAGCAGTACTTC. Translating gives CASSPATSSYEQYF.